This TCR beta chain was observed in a study of neoadjuvant anti-PD-1 for oral cavity cancer. The germline CDR1 and CDR2 sequences are GTSNPN and SVGIG (reference sequence). V was trimmed by 3 bases and J by 4 bases, leaving 12 bases between them. CDR3 length: 13 residues. As for time point: after neoadjuvant nivolumab, at surgical resection. Blood libraries mostly used roughly 440 ng genomic DNA, six replicates each. The protocol was immunoSEQ multiplex PCR, while the TCRdb copy is restricted to in-frame clones and leaves out a portion. Of 15,000 or so clones listed, 75% to 85% are singletons. The TCR sequence derives from a person between 35 and 79 years old with oral cavity squamous cell carcinoma. The chain combines TRBV30 with TRBJ1-2; a weak D match, TRBD1 (5 bases). The source was PBMCs, collected after nivolumab (anti-PD-1) treatment. The CDR3 protein is CAWREAGGYGYTF. CDR3 coding DNA: TGTGCCTGGAGGGAGGCCGGGGGCTATGGCTACACCTTC.